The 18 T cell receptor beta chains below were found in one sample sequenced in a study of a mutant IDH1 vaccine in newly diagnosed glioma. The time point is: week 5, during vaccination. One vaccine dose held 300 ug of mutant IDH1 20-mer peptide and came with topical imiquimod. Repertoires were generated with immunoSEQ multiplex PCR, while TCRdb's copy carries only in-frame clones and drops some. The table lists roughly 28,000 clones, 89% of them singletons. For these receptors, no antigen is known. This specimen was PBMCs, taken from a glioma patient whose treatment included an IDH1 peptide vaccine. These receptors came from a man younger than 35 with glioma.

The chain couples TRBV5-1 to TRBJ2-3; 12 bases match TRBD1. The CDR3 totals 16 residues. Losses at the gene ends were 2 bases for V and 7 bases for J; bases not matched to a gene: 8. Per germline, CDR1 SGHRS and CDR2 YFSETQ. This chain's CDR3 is CASSFSGQGAGNTQYF. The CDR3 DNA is TGCGCCAGCAGCTTTTCGGGACAGGGGGCAGGGAATACGCAGTATTTT.

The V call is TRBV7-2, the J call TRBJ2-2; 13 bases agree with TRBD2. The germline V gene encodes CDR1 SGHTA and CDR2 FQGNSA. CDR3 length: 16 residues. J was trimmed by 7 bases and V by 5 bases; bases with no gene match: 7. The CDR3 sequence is CASSTSGRAGGGELFF. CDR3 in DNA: TGTGCCAGCAGCACTAGCGGGAGGGCCGGTGGCGGGGAGCTGTTTTTT.

The CDR3 bases are TGTGCCAGCAGCTTTGGACAGGGAACTAATGAAAAACTGTTTTTT. Amino acids: CASSFGQGTNEKLFF. This chain uses TRBV7-9 with TRBJ1-4, with 8 positions matching TRBD1. V lost 3 bases and J lost 1; bases outside the gene matches: 1. Germline lookup yields CDR1 SEHNR and CDR2 FQNEAQ (reference sequence). The CDR3 loop spans 15 amino acids.

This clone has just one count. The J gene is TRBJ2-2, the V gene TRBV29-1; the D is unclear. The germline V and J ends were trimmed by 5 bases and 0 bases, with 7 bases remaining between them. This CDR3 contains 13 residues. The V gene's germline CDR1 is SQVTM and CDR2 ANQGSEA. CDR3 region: CSVRAPNTGELFF. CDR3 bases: TGCAGCGTTCGAGCGCCGAACACCGGGGAGCTGTTTTTT.

The CDR3 reads CAIKREGNQPQHF. The CDR3 bases are TGTGCCATCAAGAGGGAAGGCAATCAGCCCCAGCATTTT. The chain employs TRBV10-3 and TRBJ1-5; D unclear. This CDR3 spans 13 amino acids. The V gene's germline CDR1 is ENHRY and CDR2 SYGVKD. The V and J ends lost 7 bases and 2 bases respectively, with 9 bases between them.

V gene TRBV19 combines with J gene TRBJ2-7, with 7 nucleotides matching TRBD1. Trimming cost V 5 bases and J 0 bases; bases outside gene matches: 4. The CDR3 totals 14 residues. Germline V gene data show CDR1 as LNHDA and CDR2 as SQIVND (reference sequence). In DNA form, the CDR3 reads TGTGCCAGTAGTCCATGGACAGGCTCCTACGAGCAGTACTTC. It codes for CASSPWTGSYEQYF.

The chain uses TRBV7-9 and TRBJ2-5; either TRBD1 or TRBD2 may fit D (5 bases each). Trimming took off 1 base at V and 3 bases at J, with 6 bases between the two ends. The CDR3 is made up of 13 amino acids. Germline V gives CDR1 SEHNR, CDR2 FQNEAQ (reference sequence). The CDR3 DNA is TGTGCCAGCAGCTTAGTGGGGGAAGAGACCCAGTACTTC. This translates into CASSLVGEETQYF.

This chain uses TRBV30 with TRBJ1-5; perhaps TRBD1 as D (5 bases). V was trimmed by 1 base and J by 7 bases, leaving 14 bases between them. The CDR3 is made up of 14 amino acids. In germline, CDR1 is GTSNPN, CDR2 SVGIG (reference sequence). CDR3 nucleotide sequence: TGTGCCTGGAGTGCAGTGGGGACCAGGCAGCCCCAGCATTTT. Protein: CAWSAVGTRQPQHF.

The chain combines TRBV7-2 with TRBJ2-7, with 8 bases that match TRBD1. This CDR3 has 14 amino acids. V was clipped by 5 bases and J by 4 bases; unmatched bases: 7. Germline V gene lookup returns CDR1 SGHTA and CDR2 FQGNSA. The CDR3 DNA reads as TGTGCCAGCAGCCCTTGGGACAGGATGTACGAGCAGTACTTC. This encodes CASSPWDRMYEQYF. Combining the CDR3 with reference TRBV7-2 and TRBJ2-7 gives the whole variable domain GAGVSQSPSNKVTEKGKDVELRCDPISGHTALYWYRQSLGQGLEFLIYFQGNSAPDKSGLPSDRFSAERTGGSVSTLTIQRTQQEDSAVYLCASSPWDRMYEQYFGPGTRLTVT.

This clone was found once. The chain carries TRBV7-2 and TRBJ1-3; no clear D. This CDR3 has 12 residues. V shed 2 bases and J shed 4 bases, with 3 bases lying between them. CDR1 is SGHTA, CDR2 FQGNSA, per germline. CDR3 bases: TGTGCCAGCAGCTTATCCGGAAACACCATATATTTT. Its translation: CASSLSGNTIYF.

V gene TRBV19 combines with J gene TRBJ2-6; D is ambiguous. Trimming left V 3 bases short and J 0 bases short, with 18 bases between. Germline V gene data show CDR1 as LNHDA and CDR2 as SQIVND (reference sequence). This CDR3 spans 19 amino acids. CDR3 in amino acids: CASSISRRKLSSGANVLTF. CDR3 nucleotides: TGTGCCAGTAGTATCTCCAGGCGTAAATTGAGCTCTGGGGCCAACGTCCTGACTTTC.

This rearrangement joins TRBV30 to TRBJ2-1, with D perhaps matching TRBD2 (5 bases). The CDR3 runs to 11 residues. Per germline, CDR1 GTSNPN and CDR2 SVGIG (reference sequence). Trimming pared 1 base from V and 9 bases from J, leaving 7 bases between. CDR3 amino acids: CAWSARGEQFF. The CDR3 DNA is TGTGCCTGGAGTGCCCGGGGTGAGCAGTTCTTC.

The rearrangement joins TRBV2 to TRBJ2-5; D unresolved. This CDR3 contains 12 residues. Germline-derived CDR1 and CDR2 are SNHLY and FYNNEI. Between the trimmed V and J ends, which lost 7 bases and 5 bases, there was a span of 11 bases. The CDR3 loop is CASIPFRETQYF. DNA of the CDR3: TGTGCCAGCATCCCGTTTAGGGAGACCCAGTACTTC.

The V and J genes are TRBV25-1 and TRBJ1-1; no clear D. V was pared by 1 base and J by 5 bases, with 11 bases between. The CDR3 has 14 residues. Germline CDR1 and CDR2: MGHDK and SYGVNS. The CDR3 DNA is TGTGCCAGCAGTGAATCAAGGAGGGCGACTGAAGCTTTCTTT. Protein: CASSESRRATEAFF.

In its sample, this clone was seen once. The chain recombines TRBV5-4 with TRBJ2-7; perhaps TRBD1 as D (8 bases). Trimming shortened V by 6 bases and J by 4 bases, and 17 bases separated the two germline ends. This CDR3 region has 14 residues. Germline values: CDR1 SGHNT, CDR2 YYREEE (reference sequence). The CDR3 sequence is CASTDTGGGYEQYF. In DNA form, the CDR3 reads TGTGCCAGCACCGATACAGGGGGAGGGTACGAGCAGTACTTC. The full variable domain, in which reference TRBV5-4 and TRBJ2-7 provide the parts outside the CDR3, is ETGVTQSPTHLIKTRGQQVTLRCSSQSGHNTVSWYQQALGQGPQFIFQYYREEENGRGNFPPRFSGLQFPNYSSELNVNALELDDSALYLCASTDTGGGYEQYFGPGTRLTVT.

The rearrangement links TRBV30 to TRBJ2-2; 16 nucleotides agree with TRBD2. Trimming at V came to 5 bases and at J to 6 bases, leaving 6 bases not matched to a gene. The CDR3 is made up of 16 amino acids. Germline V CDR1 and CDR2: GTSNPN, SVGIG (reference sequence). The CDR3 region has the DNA TGTGCCTGGGATCGAGGGACTAGCGGGAGGGCCGGGGAGCTGTTTTTT. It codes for CAWDRGTSGRAGELFF.

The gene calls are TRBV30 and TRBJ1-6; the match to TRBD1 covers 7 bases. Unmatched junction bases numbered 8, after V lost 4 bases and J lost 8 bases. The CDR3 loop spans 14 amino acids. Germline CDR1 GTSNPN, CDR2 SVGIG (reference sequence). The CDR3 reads CAWNRQGPDSPLHF. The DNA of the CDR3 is TGTGCCTGGAACCGACAGGGCCCCGATTCACCCCTCCACTTT.

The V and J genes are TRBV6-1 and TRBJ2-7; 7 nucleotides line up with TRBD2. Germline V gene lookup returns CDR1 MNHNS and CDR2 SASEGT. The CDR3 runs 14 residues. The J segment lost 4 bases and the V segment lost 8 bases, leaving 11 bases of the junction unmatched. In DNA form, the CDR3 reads TGTGCCAGCCTTATCTCGCGGGGGTCGTACGAGCAGTACTTC. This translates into CASLISRGSYEQYF.